Listed below are T cell receptor beta chains from one sample, sequenced in a study of blood T cell repertoires in COVID-19. Assay used: immunoSEQ multiplex PCR; TCRdb lists only in-frame clones, some missing. The sample carries 25,000 to 30,000 clones, around four fifths recorded once. Sequencing used peripheral blood. The source of these receptors is a man aged 65 to 85 with acute or convalescent COVID-19. The CDR3 runs from the conserved cysteine through the conserved F or W. Fields, in order: V gene, CDR3 length, clone size, D gene, J gene, CDR3 DNA, CDR3 protein. D genes are given only for firm matches. Expanded clones are given a class, and other clones once, few, many or no size at all.

TRBV6-5	14	NA	TRBD1	TRBJ1-4	TGTGCCGGCCGGGGCGACAGGGGTACTGAAAAACTGTTTTTT	CAGRGDRGTEKLFF
TRBV6-1	14	NA	NA	TRBJ1-2	TGTGCCAGCAGTGAAGCGGGCGGGGCTGCTGGCTACACCTTC	CASSEAGGAAGYTF
TRBV3-1/TRBV3-2	13	NA	NA	TRBJ2-5	TGTGCCAGCAGCTTGGGACTCCAAGAGACCCAGTACTTC	CASSLGLQETQYF
TRBV5-4	15	NA	TRBD2	TRBJ2-5	TGTGCCAGCAGCTGGACTAGCGGGAGTCAAGAGACCCAGTACTTC	CASSWTSGSQETQYF
TRBV19	16	NA	NA	TRBJ1-4	TGTGCCAGTAGTTGGCGGAGGACCGCAACTAATGAAAAACTGTTTTTT	CASSWRRTATNEKLFF
TRBV6-5	11	NA	NA	TRBJ1-1	TGTGCCAGCAGTACCGGTATGCGAGCTTTCTTT	CASSTGMRAFF
TRBV28	14	NA	TRBD2	TRBJ2-7	TGTGCCAGCAGTTTAAGCGGGAGCAACTACGAGCAGTACTTC	CASSLSGSNYEQYF
TRBV18	14	NA	TRBD1	TRBJ1-4	TGTGCCAGCTCATCCGGACAGGGGCAGGAAAAACTGTTTTTT	CASSSGQGQEKLFF
TRBV6-5	14	NA	TRBD1	TRBJ1-3	TGTGCCAGCAGATCAGGGGGCGCCGGAAACACCATATATTTT	CASRSGGAGNTIYF
TRBV7-2	17	NA	TRBD2	TRBJ2-5	TGTGCCAGCAGCTTAGAGGGGAGACTAGCGGGAGTAGAGACCCAGTACTTC	CASSLEGRLAGVETQYF
TRBV28	15	NA	TRBD2	TRBJ2-3	TGTGCCAGCAGTTCCAAGCGGGGGAGCACAGATACGCAGTATTTT	CASSSKRGSTDTQYF
TRBV7-2	12	NA	NA	TRBJ2-3	TGTGCCAGCAGAGCGTTCACAGATACGCAGTATTTT	CASRAFTDTQYF
TRBV28	12	NA	TRBD1	TRBJ1-2	TGTGCCACCTCAGGACAGGACTATGGCTACACCTTC	CATSGQDYGYTF
TRBV9	15	NA	NA	TRBJ1-6	TGTGCCAGCAGCGTTGAGGGTCTGGGTAATTCACCCCTCCACTTT	CASSVEGLGNSPLHF
TRBV7-2	14	NA	TRBD1	TRBJ2-7	TGTGCCAGCAGCTCAGGACAGGGCTCCTACGAGCAGTACTTC	CASSSGQGSYEQYF
TRBV6-6	12	NA	NA	TRBJ2-5	TGTGCCAGTCGGGCGAGGGAAGAGACCCAGTACTTC	CASRAREETQYF
TRBV4-3	18	few	TRBD1	TRBJ1-2	TGCGCCAGCAGCCAAGATACCTCAGCGGCAGGGGGATTCGGTGGCTACACCTTC	CASSQDTSAAGGFGGYTF
TRBV12-3/TRBV12-4	13	NA	NA	TRBJ2-7	TGTGCCAGCAGTTTAGAGCCTGGCTACGAGCAGTACTTC	CASSLEPGYEQYF
TRBV2	14	NA	TRBD2	TRBJ2-2	TGTGCCAGAGAGGGACTAGCGGACACCGGGGAGCTGTTTTTT	CAREGLADTGELFF
TRBV12-3/TRBV12-4	12	NA	NA	TRBJ1-2	TGTGCCAGCAGTTTAGCGCTCAGAGGCTACACCTTC	CASSLALRGYTF
TRBV27	15	NA	NA	TRBJ2-1	TGTGCCAGCAGTTTAAACAGGGCTTCCTACAATGAGCAGTTCTTC	CASSLNRASYNEQFF
TRBV9	17	NA	TRBD2	TRBJ2-2	TGTGCCAGCAGTTTTAGCGGGAGGGCCGGGATCGGCGGGGAGCTGTTTTTT	CASSFSGRAGIGGELFF
TRBV27	15	NA	NA	TRBJ1-2	TGTGCCAGCAGTTTACGACCGGACAGTAACTATGGCTACACCTTC	CASSLRPDSNYGYTF
TRBV29-1	15	NA	TRBD2	TRBJ2-2	TGCAGCGTTGAAGCCGGAGCGGGGGGAGGCGGGGAGCTGTTTTTT	CSVEAGAGGGGELFF
TRBV6-5	15	NA	TRBD2	TRBJ2-5	TGTGCCAGCAGTTACTCCGGGGGGGCCGAAGAGACCCAGTACTTC	CASSYSGGAEETQYF
TRBV5-5	14	NA	NA	TRBJ1-2	TGTGCCAGCAGCTTGGTCAGCGCTAACTATGGCTACACCTTC	CASSLVSANYGYTF
TRBV6-2/TRBV6-3	15	NA	TRBD2	TRBJ2-1	TGTGCCAGCAGTCGGACTAGCGGGGGGGCTAGTGAGCAGTTCTTC	CASSRTSGGASEQFF
TRBV12-3/TRBV12-4	13	once	NA	TRBJ1-3	TGTGCCAGCAGCGAGGACAGTGGAAACACCATATATTTT	CASSEDSGNTIYF
TRBV9	14	NA	NA	TRBJ2-6	TGTGCCAGCAGGGGCCCCTCTGGGGCCAACGTCCTGACTTTC	CASRGPSGANVLTF
TRBV28	13	NA	NA	TRBJ1-3	TGTGCCAGCAGAAGAGCCGGGGGAAACACCATATATTTT	CASRRAGGNTIYF
TRBV19	15	once	TRBD1	TRBJ1-1	TGTGCCAGCTCAAGGGGACAGGGGGTTAACACTGAAGCTTTCTTT	CASSRGQGVNTEAFF
TRBV18	18	NA	TRBD1	TRBJ2-1	TGTGCCAGCTCACCCCAAAATTCCAAGGGACAGGCCTACAATGAGCAGTTCTTC	CASSPQNSKGQAYNEQFF
TRBV7-2	15	once	NA	TRBJ1-2	TGTGCCAGCAGCTTAAGGTTCAGTGAGGGGGTGGGCTACACCTTC	CASSLRFSEGVGYTF
TRBV3-1/TRBV3-2	17	NA	TRBD2	TRBJ2-7	TGTGCCAGCAGCCAAGCCGGCACTAGCGGGAGCCATTACGAGCAGTACTTC	CASSQAGTSGSHYEQYF
TRBV7-9	14	NA	TRBD1	TRBJ2-2	TGTGCCACCAGGGGGACAGCGAACACCGGGGAGCTGTTTTTT	CATRGTANTGELFF
TRBV7-8	13	NA	NA	TRBJ2-2	TGTGCCAGCAGCTTCCCGGGAACCGGGGAGCTGTTTTTT	CASSFPGTGELFF
TRBV7-6	15	NA	NA	TRBJ1-4	TGTGCCAGCAGACCCGCGGGGGCGGGTAATGAAAAACTGTTTTTT	CASRPAGAGNEKLFF
TRBV24-1	15	once	TRBD1	TRBJ2-7	TGTGCCACCCCACTCCTCCGGGACAGCTCCTACGAGCAGTACTTC	CATPLLRDSSYEQYF
TRBV12-3/TRBV12-4	13	once	NA	TRBJ1-4	TGTGCCAGCAGACCCACAGAGGGTGAAAAACTGTTTTTT	CASRPTEGEKLFF
TRBV7-9	13	NA	TRBD1	TRBJ1-2	TGTGCCAGCAGCCCGGACAGGGGGTATGGCTACACCTTC	CASSPDRGYGYTF
TRBV6-5	12	NA	NA	TRBJ2-7	TGTGCCAGCAGACGGGTGAACTACGAGCAGTACTTC	CASRRVNYEQYF
TRBV19	15	once	NA	TRBJ1-3	TGTGCCAGTCGTGCGACGGACAGCTCTGGAAACACCATATATTTT	CASRATDSSGNTIYF
TRBV6-2/TRBV6-3	13	few	TRBD1	TRBJ1-2	TGTGCCAGCAGTTACCTCACAGGGGGTGGCGATATCTTC	CASSYLTGGGDIF
TRBV5-4	18	NA	TRBD1	TRBJ1-1	TGTGCCAGCAGCTCGGACGGGACAGGGGTTTTATGGAACACTGAAGCTTTCTTT	CASSSDGTGVLWNTEAFF
TRBV18	16	NA	TRBD2	TRBJ2-3	TGTGCCAGCTCACTACTAGCGGGGGAAACCCAGGATACGCAGTATTTT	CASSLLAGETQDTQYF
TRBV3-1/TRBV3-2	17	few	TRBD2	TRBJ2-2	TGTGCCAGCAGTCTAAACCTAGGCGGGGGAAACACCGGGGAGCTGTTTTTT	CASSLNLGGGNTGELFF
TRBV6-6	13	NA	NA	TRBJ1-3	TGTGCCAGCAAAGAGGAGATCGAAAACACCATATATTTT	CASKEEIENTIYF
TRBV24-1	16	few	NA	TRBJ2-1	TGTGCCACCAGTGGGGGTGAGCGGATCACCTACAATGAGCAGTTCTTC	CATSGGERITYNEQFF
TRBV12-3/TRBV12-4	13	few	TRBD1	TRBJ1-2	TGTGCCAGCAGTCTGGGACAGGGCTATGGCTACACCTTC	CASSLGQGYGYTF
TRBV19	15	NA	TRBD2	TRBJ2-7	TGTGCCAGTAGTATTCAGGCGGGGGGGCGGTACGAGCAGTACTTC	CASSIQAGGRYEQYF